The table lists the clone carrying this T cell receptor beta chain with a few counts. No antigen is known for it. The entry originates in a study of T cells in Graves' hyperthyroidism and ophthalmopathy. Study-level background: Any treatment followed the collection of peripheral blood at initial diagnosis. Study outcomes and limitations: Within blood appeared most thyroid clonotypes that had expanded above 0.001.

RNA transcripts provided the source from which TCR beta CDR3 regions were amplified. Using the HTBI primer set, a first-round RT-PCR was run on the TCR CDR3. MiXCR, run by TCRdb on the multiplex PCR reads, gives a single entry per CDR3 protein. The top ten clones hold roughly a tenth of a sample with some 740,000 distinct CDR3 sequences, roughly 15% of them seen once. Each diagnosis drew on symptoms, thyroxine, TRAb, thyroid ultrasound and orbital computed tomography findings. V lost 0 bases, J lost 6 bases, and 19 bases lay in between. The CDR3 spans 17 residues. Germline CDR1 and CDR2: LGHNA and YSLEER.

The receptor's source is a young woman with Graves' hyperthyroidism. The J gene is TRBJ2-3, the V gene TRBV4-3, with a weak D call TRBD2 (5 bases). Specimen: blood. The CDR3 sequence: CASSQDRGSGLWDTQYF. DNA for the CDR3: TGCGCCAGCAGCCAAGATAGAGGGAGTGGTCTTTGGGATACGCAGTATTTT.